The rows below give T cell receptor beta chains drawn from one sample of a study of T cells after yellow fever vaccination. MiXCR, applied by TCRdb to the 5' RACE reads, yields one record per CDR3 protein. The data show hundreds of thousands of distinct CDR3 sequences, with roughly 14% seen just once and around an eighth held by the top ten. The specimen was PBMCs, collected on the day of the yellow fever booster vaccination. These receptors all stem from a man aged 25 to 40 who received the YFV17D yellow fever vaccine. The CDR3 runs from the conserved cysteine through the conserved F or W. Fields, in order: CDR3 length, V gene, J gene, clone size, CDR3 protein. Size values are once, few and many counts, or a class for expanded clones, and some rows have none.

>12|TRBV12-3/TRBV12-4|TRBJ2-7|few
CASSPDNYEQYF
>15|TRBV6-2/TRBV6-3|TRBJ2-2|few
CASSYLAVNTGELFF
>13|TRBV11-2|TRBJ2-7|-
CASSLEPGAEQYF
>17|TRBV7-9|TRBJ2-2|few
CASSLAIPRGATGELFF
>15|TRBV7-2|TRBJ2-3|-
CASSFRATSTDTQYF
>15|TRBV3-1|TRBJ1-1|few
CASSRTITGSTEAFF
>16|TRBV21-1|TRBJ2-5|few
CASSARLAGGGETQYF
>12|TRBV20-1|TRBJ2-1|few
CSAFPGGFEQFF
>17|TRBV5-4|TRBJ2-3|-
CASSGGTSGRGPDTQYF
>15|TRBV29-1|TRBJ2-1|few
CSVVHFAGAGDEQFF
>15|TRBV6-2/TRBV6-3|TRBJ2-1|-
CASSARGSGYNEQFF
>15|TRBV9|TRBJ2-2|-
CASSVEIAGAGELFF
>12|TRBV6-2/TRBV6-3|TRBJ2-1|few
CASSYYGREQFF
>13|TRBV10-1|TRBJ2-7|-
CASSGPSNYEQYF
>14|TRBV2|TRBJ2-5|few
CASSAAGVVETQYF
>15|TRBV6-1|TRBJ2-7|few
CASRAGTSGIYEQYF
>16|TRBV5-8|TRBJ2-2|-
CASRQPDRANTGELFF
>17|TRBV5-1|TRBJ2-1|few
CASSLAASARRGNEQFF
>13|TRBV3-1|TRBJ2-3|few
CASSPTLEDTQYF
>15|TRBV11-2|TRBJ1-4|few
CASSLAGTGVEKLFF
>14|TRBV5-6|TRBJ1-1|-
CASSRGQVSTEAFF
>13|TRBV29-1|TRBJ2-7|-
CSVEGGVTYEQYF
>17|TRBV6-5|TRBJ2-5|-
CASSSDPLLAGQETQYF
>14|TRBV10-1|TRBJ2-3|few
CASSEWSLRDTQYF
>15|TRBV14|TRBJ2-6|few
CASSHRPSGANVLTF
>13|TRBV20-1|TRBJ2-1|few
CSAPRLEEIGQFF
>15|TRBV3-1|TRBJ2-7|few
CASSQGRGRAYEQYF
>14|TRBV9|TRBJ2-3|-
CASSSRTNTDTQYF
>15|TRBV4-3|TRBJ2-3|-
CASSQDPSNTDTQYF
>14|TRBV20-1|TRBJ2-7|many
CSAAPGGTDYEQYF
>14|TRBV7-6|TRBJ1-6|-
CASSADRANSPLHF
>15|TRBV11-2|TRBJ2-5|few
CASSLVGPSRETQYF
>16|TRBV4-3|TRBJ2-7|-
CASSRGRTGPAYEQYF
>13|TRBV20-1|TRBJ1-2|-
CSANPLQGYGYTF
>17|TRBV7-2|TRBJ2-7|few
CASSLSLSSRTPYEQYF
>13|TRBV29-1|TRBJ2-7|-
CSVRPPPRYEQYF
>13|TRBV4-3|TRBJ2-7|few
CASSPAGSHEQYF
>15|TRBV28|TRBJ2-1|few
CASSPRGSGSDEQFF
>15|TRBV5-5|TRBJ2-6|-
CASTIDSSGANVLTF
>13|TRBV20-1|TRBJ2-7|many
CSVRGSGRYEQYF
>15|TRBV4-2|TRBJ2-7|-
CASSQSQLAGYEQYF
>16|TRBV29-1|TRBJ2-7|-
CSVSLTSGRASYEQYF
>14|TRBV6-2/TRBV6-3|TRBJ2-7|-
CASSPPRGGDEQYF
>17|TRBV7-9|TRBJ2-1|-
CASSSPPTGTTYNEQFF